The clone carrying this T cell receptor beta chain came up many times. MiXCR, run by TCRdb on the reads, gives a single entry per CDR3 protein. Here the sample spans over 450,000 distinct CDR3 sequences, roughly 12% being singletons. The data are from a study of T cell repertoires in cytomegalovirus infection. At the level of the study: CMV infection and matching HLA type were both indicated by public TCR beta signatures.

The CDR3 spans 15 residues. V shed 6 bases, J shed 8 bases, and the junction held 10 bases outside the gene matches. CDR1 is DFQATT, CDR2 SNEGSKA, per germline (reference sequence). The chain joins TRBV20-1 to TRBJ2-3; 14 bases align to TRBD2. This receptor was taken from a human donor in good health (CMV status not recorded). Some clones in this sample may be carry-over from other donors' samples. What was sequenced was PBMCs. CDR3 DNA sequence: TGCAGTGCCCCGACTAGCGGGGGGGCCCTCGGTACGCAGTATTTT. Its translation is CSAPTSGGALGTQYF.